This TCR beta chain is drawn from a study of T cells in narcolepsy. Here immunoSEQ multiplex PCR was the method, and the copy in TCRdb shows in-frame clones only, minus some. There are roughly 20,000 clones in the sample; under 85% occur only once, and around 1.6% lies in the top ten. The CDR3 has 14 amino acids. Trimming took 6 bases from V and 6 from J, leaving 15 bases between them. The germline gives CDR1 MNHEY, CDR2 SVGAGI. The origin of this receptor is a human donor in good health. The V and J genes are TRBV6-5 and TRBJ1-5; D gene uncertain. The sample was memory (CD45RA-) CD4+ T cells from blood. The CDR3 loop is CASSPALGGQPQHF. CDR3 bases: TGTGCCAGCAGCCCGGCGTTGGGCGGTCAGCCCCAGCATTTT.